The source of this T cell receptor beta chain is a study of blood T cell repertoires in COVID-19. The overall study: Samples of COVID-19 (acute and convalescent) were obtained from the United States, Italy and Spain. From T cells, B-cell-depleted T cells, or PBMCs came the material, which was cDNA or gDNA.

The CDR3 loop spans 15 amino acids. V lost 0 bases to trimming and J lost 0 bases, with 8 bases between them. Germline CDR1 MNHEY, CDR2 SVGEGT. As originally analysed: Reference gene primer amplification gave nucleated cell count estimates. The assay was immunoSEQ multiplex PCR, and TCRdb's table has in-frame clones only and misses some. That table is the source of V, J and clone size, and D and trimming were worked out from the DNA. The table shows 200,000 or so clones, with around 80% occurring only once. The sequencing input was peripheral blood. The chain employs TRBV6-2 or TRBV6-3 and TRBJ1-1; no clear D gene. This clonotype was obtained from a human donor with acute or convalescent COVID-19. The donor label of this sample is uncertain. CDR3 protein: CASSYSGRLNTEAFF. CDR3 nucleotide sequence: TGTGCCAGCAGTTACTCCGGCAGGCTGAACACTGAAGCTTTCTTT.